The sample holds one count of the clone carrying this T cell receptor (beta chain). Its matching antigen is unknown. These data come from a study of vaccination effects on CD4 cells after COVID-19. Study context: Following the second dose by a median of 72 days, the post-vaccine samples were obtained. With approximately 9.2 ug/ml peptides and around 9.6 IU/ml IL-2, fewer than 2.5 million PBMC per well were cultured. Overall study findings and caveats: In the late period after vaccination, infection- and vaccine-induced clones contracted markedly.

Trimming removed 0 bases from V and 7 bases from J, with 12 bases in between. Germline V gene sequence: CDR1 MNHEY, CDR2 SVGAGI. This CDR3 is 14 amino acids long. Culturing for 9 to 10 days preceded CD4+ T cell isolation. Each participant was given two doses of one vaccine (BNT162b2 or mRNA-1273). Cultures got half-medium changes with IL-2 on days 3 and 7. Repertoires were generated with immunoSEQ multiplex PCR, while TCRdb's copy carries only in-frame clones and drops some. Of 30,000 or so clones listed, about 74% are singletons. The input for sequencing was CD4+ T cells from PBMCs cultured without peptide, taken after COVID-19 vaccination. The chain uses TRBV6-5 and TRBJ1-2; a weak D match, TRBD1 (5 bases). This sequence was found in a human donor who received a COVID-19 vaccine. CDR3 region: CASSYSRDAAGYTF. The CDR3 nucleotides are TGTGCCAGCAGTTACTCCCGGGACGCTGCTGGCTACACCTTC.